This entry concerns a single T cell receptor (beta chain). Original handling: Estimation of nucleated cell counts was performed using reference gene primer amplification. Sequencing used immunoSEQ multiplex PCR; TCRdb keeps in-frame clones, though not all of them. Clonal size and the V and J genes are those of that table, whereas D and trimming came from the DNA. The sample lists 200,000 to 250,000 clones; 82% were seen once. This sample was included in a study of blood T cell repertoires in COVID-19. Study in general: In each case, the material was cDNA or gDNA derived from T cells, B-cell-depleted T cells, or PBMCs.

This TCR was recovered from an elderly woman with COVID-19, enrolled during active disease. The sequenced sample consisted of peripheral blood.

CDR3 sequence reads: CASTRGGLRETQYF. The CDR3 bases are TGTGCCAGCACCCGGGGGGGGCTGAGAGAGACCCAGTACTTC. The genes are TRBV6-5 and TRBJ2-5; 8 bases map to TRBD2. Germline V gives CDR1 MNHEY, CDR2 SVGAGI. CDR3 size: 14 residues. Trimming took 7 bases from V and 4 from J; bases not matched to a gene: 8.